This T cell receptor beta chain stems from a study of T cells after yellow fever vaccination. Germline loops: CDR1 DFQATT, CDR2 SNEGSKA (reference sequence). The CDR3 is 14 residues long. Trimming took 5 bases from V and 3 from J, leaving 15 bases between them. Using its own MiXCR run on the 5' RACE reads, TCRdb lists one record per CDR3 protein. The sample has around 350,000 distinct CDR3 sequences; about 6.2% are singletons. This clonotype was seen only a few times. The origin of this receptor is a man aged 25 to 40 who received the YFV17D yellow fever vaccine. The V and J genes are TRBV20-1 and TRBJ2-3, with D tentatively TRBD1 or TRBD2 (6 bases each). Sequenced here: PBMCs, sampled 5 days after the yellow fever booster vaccination. CDR3: CSAGRGRRTDTQYF. For the CDR3, the DNA is TGCAGTGCTGGAAGGGGGAGGAGGACAGATACGCAGTATTTT.